Following are 10 T cell receptor beta chains from one sample sequenced in a study of identical twins. A single record per CDR3 protein comes from TCRdb applying MiXCR to the 5' RACE reads. In the table there are 1.5 million to 2 million distinct CDR3 sequences, under 35% of which are singletons. The material sequenced was cord blood. The source of these receptors is a newborn girl in good health.

This chain connects TRBV29-1 to TRBJ2-5; 7 nucleotides agree with TRBD2. V lost 5 bases, J lost 2 bases, and 5 bases stayed unmatched. CDR1 SQVTM and CDR2 ANQGSEA come from the germline V gene. The CDR3 has 13 amino acids. The CDR3 spells CSVSGEGQETQYF. CDR3 nucleotides: TGCAGCGTTAGCGGGGAGGGACAAGAGACCCAGTACTTC.

The chain recombines TRBV24-1 with TRBJ2-3, with 8 bases aligning to TRBD1. This CDR3 comprises 15 residues. J gave up 2 bases and V 10 bases, and 10 bases lay outside the gene matches. Germline V CDR1 and CDR2: KGHDR, SFDVKD. This CDR3 is CATGEDRGPTDTQYF. The DNA of the CDR3 is TGTGCCACGGGAGAAGACAGGGGCCCCACAGATACGCAGTATTTT.

CDR3 nucleotides: TGTGCCAGCAGCTTGATAAAATTGGCAGGGGGGGACAATGAGCAGTTCTTC. Its protein is CASSLIKLAGGDNEQFF. J is TRBJ2-1 and V is TRBV5-6; D possibly matches TRBD1 or TRBD2 (7 bases each). Between the trimmed V and J ends, which lost 1 base and 5 bases, there was a span of 19 bases. The CDR3 has 17 amino acids. Germline CDR1 reads SGHDT; CDR2 reads YYEEEE. The full variable domain, in which reference TRBV5-6 and TRBJ2-1 provide the parts outside the CDR3, is DAGVTQSPTHLIKTRGQQVTLRCSPKSGHDTVSWYQQALGQGPQFIFQYYEEEERQRGNFPDRFSGHQFPNYSSELNVNALLLGDSALYLCASSLIKLAGGDNEQFFGPGTRLTVL.

J is TRBJ1-2 and V is TRBV20-1; 10 positions match TRBD1. The CDR3 sequence is 14 residues long. V gave up 5 bases and J gave up 4 bases; unmatched junction bases: 7. Per the germline V gene, CDR1 is DFQATT and CDR2 is SNEGSKA (reference sequence). CDR3 region: CSAGDRGPPYGYTF. CDR3 nucleotide sequence: TGCAGTGCTGGGGACAGGGGACCTCCCTATGGCTACACCTTC.

Worth noting for this clonotype: Because the CDR3's place on the DNA is in doubt, the DNA is left out and the CDR3 is given as listed by TCRdb. The V and J genes are TRBV10-3 and TRBJ2-4; the table's D call, TRBD1, was not checked against the DNA. The CDR3 contains 21 residues when both ends are counted. In germline, CDR1 is ENHRY, CDR2 SYGVKD. CDR3 in amino acids: CAARKGTANTEAFFGQETQYF.

The chain employs TRBV19 and TRBJ2-7, with a tentative D call TRBD2 (5 bases). This CDR3 is 13 amino acids long. Trimming shortened V by 4 bases and J by 6 bases, and 13 bases separated the two germline ends. CDR1 is LNHDA, CDR2 SQIVND, per germline (reference sequence). The CDR3 reads CASSKDFPFEQYF. The CDR3 nucleotides are TGTGCCAGTAGTAAGGACTTCCCCTTCGAGCAGTACTTC.

This clonotype was found a few times. The chain links TRBV29-1 to TRBJ2-2; 7 nucleotides align to TRBD1. Germline trimming cut 6 bases from V and 7 bases from J; bases unmatched to any gene: 8. CDR3 length equals 13 residues. Germline V gene data show CDR1 as SQVTM and CDR2 as ANQGSEA. The DNA of the CDR3 is TGCAGCGTCGAGAGGGGGCAAATCGGGGAGCTGTTTTTT. This translates into CSVERGQIGELFF.

The V and J genes are TRBV4-1 and TRBJ2-2, with D maybe TRBD1 (6 bases). Germline lookup yields CDR1 MGHRA and CDR2 YSYEKL. The V and J ends lost 4 bases and 7 bases respectively, with 13 bases between them. The CDR3 sequence is 14 residues long. The CDR3 here is CASSPWGLIGELFF. Written as DNA, the CDR3 is TGCGCCAGCAGCCCGTGGGGGCTGATCGGGGAGCTGTTTTTT.

This clonotype was observed many times. The V gene is TRBV27, the J gene TRBJ2-7; no clear D gene. This CDR3 comprises 16 residues. CDR1 and CDR2 (germline): MNHEY, SMNVEV (reference sequence). Trimming took 3 bases from V and 3 from J, leaving 18 bases between them. The CDR3 loop reads CASSFSGHLLNYEQYF. CDR3 sequence (DNA): TGTGCCAGCAGTTTTTCCGGGCACCTCTTAAACTACGAGCAGTACTTC.

This clonotype showed up just a few times. The chain joins TRBV29-1 to TRBJ1-2; no definite D call. Germline V gene lookup returns CDR1 SQVTM and CDR2 ANQGSEA. CDR3 length: 12 amino acids. V was shortened by 0 bases and J by 8 bases, with 10 bases between the two germline ends. The CDR3, as DNA: TGCAGCGTTGAAGATCGATTGATGGGCTACACCTTC. As protein: CSVEDRLMGYTF.